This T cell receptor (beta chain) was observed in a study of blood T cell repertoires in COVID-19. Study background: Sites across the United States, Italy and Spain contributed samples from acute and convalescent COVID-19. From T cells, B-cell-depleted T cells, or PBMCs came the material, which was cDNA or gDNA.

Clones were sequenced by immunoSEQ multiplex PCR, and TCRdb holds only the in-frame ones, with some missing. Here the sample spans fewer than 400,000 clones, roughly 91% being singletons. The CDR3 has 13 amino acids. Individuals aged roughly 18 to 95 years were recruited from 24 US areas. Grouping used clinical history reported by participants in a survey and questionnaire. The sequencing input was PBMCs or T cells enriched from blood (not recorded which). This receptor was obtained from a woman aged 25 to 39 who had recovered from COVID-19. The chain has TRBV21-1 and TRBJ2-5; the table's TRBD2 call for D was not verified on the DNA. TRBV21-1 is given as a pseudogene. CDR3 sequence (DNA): TGTGCCAGCATTCGGTTATTTAAAGAGACCCAGTACTTC. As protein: CASIRLFKETQYF.